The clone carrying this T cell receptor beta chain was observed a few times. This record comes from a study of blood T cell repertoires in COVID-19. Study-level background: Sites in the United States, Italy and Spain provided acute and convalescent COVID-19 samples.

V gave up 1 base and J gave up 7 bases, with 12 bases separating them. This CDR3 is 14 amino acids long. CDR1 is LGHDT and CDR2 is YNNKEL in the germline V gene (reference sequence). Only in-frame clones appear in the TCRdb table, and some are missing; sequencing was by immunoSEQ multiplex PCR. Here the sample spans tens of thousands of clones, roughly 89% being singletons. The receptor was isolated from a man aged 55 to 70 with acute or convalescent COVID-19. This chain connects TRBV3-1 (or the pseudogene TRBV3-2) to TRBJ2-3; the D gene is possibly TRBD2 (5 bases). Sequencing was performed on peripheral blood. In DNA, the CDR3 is TGTGCCAGCAGCCAAGCTACTAGTGGCTATACGCAGTATTTT. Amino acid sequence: CASSQATSGYTQYF.